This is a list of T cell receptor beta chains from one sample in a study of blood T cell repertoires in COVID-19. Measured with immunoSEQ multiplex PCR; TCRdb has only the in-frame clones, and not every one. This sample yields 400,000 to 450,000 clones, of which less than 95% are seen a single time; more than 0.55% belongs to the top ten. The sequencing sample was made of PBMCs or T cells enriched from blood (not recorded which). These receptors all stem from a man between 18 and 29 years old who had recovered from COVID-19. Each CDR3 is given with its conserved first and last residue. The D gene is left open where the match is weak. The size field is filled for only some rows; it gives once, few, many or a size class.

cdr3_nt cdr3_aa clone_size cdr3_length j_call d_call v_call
TGTGCCAGCAGCTTAGATTCTGTTGCCGGGGAGCTGTTTTTT CASSLDSVAGELFF few 14 TRBJ2-2 NA TRBV7-7
TGTGCCAGTAGTGTGGACAGGGACTATGGCTACACCTTC CASSVDRDYGYTF NA 13 TRBJ1-2 TRBD1 TRBV19
TGTGCCAGCGGCCCTGGCTCCTCCTACGAGCAGTACTTC CASGPGSSYEQYF NA 13 TRBJ2-7 NA TRBV12-3/TRBV12-4
TGTGCCACCAGCAGAGTGGGGAGGACACCTGGGGCCAACGTCCTGACTTTC CATSRVGRTPGANVLTF NA 17 TRBJ2-6 NA TRBV15
TGCAGTGCTAGTCCGGGGGGGCAGGGCCATTCACCCCTCCACTTT CSASPGGQGHSPLHF NA 15 TRBJ1-6 NA TRBV20-1
TGTGCCAGCAGCTTAGAACCGGGGGGAAAGCTGTTTTTT CASSLEPGGKLFF few 13 TRBJ1-4 NA TRBV7-9
TGTGCCAGCAGCTTGACAGGGGGCGAGTTTAGAGCTTTCTTT CASSLTGGEFRAFF NA 14 TRBJ1-1 TRBD1 TRBV5-4
TGTGCCAGCAGCCAGACTAGCGGCCAGGGCGCGGGTGAGACCCAGTACTTC CASSQTSGQGAGETQYF NA 17 TRBJ2-5 TRBD2 TRBV4-2
TGTGCCAGCAGCCCCGTGGGGGGGGTAAGGAACATTCAGTACTTC CASSPVGGVRNIQYF NA 15 TRBJ2-4 TRBD2 TRBV6-5
TGTGCCAGCAGTTTGCCAGCCTACGAGCAGTACTTC CASSLPAYEQYF NA 12 TRBJ2-7 NA TRBV28
TGTGCCAGGACGGACAGGCCGGTCCCTTGGCCACTATACTCACCCCTCCACTTT CARTDRPVPWPLYSPLHF NA 18 TRBJ1-6 TRBD1 TRBV6-4
TGTGCCAGCAGCCTGGGAGGGGGCAATCAGCCCCAGCATTTT CASSLGGGNQPQHF few 14 TRBJ1-5 NA TRBV14
TGCGCCAGCAGCCAAATCGGACTCCGCACAGATACGCAGTATTTT CASSQIGLRTDTQYF NA 15 TRBJ2-3 NA TRBV4-1
TGTGCCACCAGCAGAGATCCAGGGTTTGACACTGAAGCTTTCTTT CATSRDPGFDTEAFF once 15 TRBJ1-1 NA TRBV15
TGTGCCAGCTCACCACCCATTCTTACAGGGACAAGGTTTGAGGAAGCTTTCTTT CASSPPILTGTRFEEAFF NA 18 TRBJ1-1 NA TRBV18
TGTGCCAGCAGTTACTCGGGGAGCGGAAACACCATATATTTT CASSYSGSGNTIYF NA 14 TRBJ1-3 NA TRBV6-5
TGTGCCAGCAGCGTAGGAGGGGTGGCGGGGGGGCAGTACCCGCAGTATTTT CASSVGGVAGGQYPQYF NA 17 TRBJ2-3 TRBD2 TRBV9